The 14 T cell receptor beta chains below were found in one sample sequenced in a study of technical replicates of blood from a handful of donors. The protocol was immunoSEQ multiplex PCR, while the TCRdb copy is restricted to in-frame clones and leaves out a portion. The sample contains 45,000 to 55,000 clones, around 94% of which appear only once. Source material: T cells isolated from PBMCs. These receptors came from a human donor in good health.

The rearrangement joins TRBV11-1 to TRBJ1-2; tentative D call: TRBD1 (6 bases). The CDR3 totals 15 residues. With 3 bases removed from V and 7 bases from J, the gap between germline ends came to 18 bases. CDR1 is SGHAT, CDR2 FQDESV, per germline (reference sequence). The CDR3 DNA reads TGTGCCAGCAGCTTGCAAGGACAGAGAGGTGGTGGCTACACCTTC. Protein: CASSLQGQRGGGYTF.

This chain joins TRBV5-1 and TRBJ2-3, with 7 bases that match TRBD1. The CDR3 spans 14 residues. V lost 6 bases to trimming and J lost 0 bases; unmatched junction nucleotides: 4. Per germline, CDR1 SGHRS and CDR2 YFSETQ. The CDR3 spells CASTRQGSTDTQYF. The CDR3 DNA reads as TGCGCCAGCACCAGACAGGGTAGCACAGATACGCAGTATTTT.

The chain couples TRBV11-2 to TRBJ2-2; 10 bases fit TRBD2. Trimming at V came to 1 base and at J to 6 bases, leaving 5 bases not matched to a gene. The V gene's germline CDR1 is SGHAT and CDR2 FQNNGV. The CDR3 sequence is 16 residues long. As DNA, the CDR3 is TGTGCCAGCAGCTTAGTTCGAGCGGGGGGGGCCGGGGAGCTGTTTTTT. This translates into CASSLVRAGGAGELFF.

The genes are TRBV9 and TRBJ2-7, with D maybe TRBD1 (5 bases). Trimming pared 2 bases from V and 8 bases from J, leaving 11 bases between. The V gene's germline CDR1 is SGDLS and CDR2 YYNGEE. This CDR3 has 12 amino acids. The CDR3 bases are TGTGCCAGCAGCGTGATCCAGGGCAAGCAGTACTTC. As protein: CASSVIQGKQYF.

J is TRBJ2-7 and V is TRBV5-1, with unresolved D. This CDR3 contains 13 residues. The germline V gene encodes CDR1 SGHRS and CDR2 YFSETQ. Trimming took 0 bases from V and 2 from J, leaving 6 bases between them. In DNA, the CDR3 is TGCGCCAGCAGCTTGGCGACAACCTACGAGCAGTACTTC. Translation gives CASSLATTYEQYF.

V is TRBV5-1 and J is TRBJ2-1, with D unclear. The ends were cut back, 2 bases at V and 2 bases at J, with 5 bases in the middle. CDR3 length: 13 amino acids. CDR1 SGHRS and CDR2 YFSETQ come from the germline V gene. The CDR3 reads CASSFETYNEQFF. DNA for the CDR3: TGCGCCAGCAGCTTCGAGACCTACAATGAGCAGTTCTTC.

This chain uses TRBV7-3 with TRBJ2-1, with D possibly TRBD2 on 5 matching bases. Germline values: CDR1 SGHTA, CDR2 FQGTGA. The CDR3 is made up of 13 amino acids. The V end was cut by 5 bases, the J end by 7 bases, with 12 bases between. CDR3 sequence reads: CASSPWSGNEQFF. The CDR3 region has the DNA TGTGCCAGCAGCCCCTGGAGCGGAAATGAGCAGTTCTTC.

CDR3 bases: TGTGCCAGCAGTTTCCGCGGCGGACAGGACGAGCAGTACTTC. It codes for CASSFRGGQDEQYF. The rearrangement links TRBV28 to TRBJ2-7; 7 bases map to TRBD1. V lost 3 bases, J lost 5 bases, and 7 bases stayed unmatched. Germline lookup yields CDR1 MDHEN and CDR2 SYDVKM. The CDR3 totals 14 residues.

The genes are TRBV7-9 and TRBJ2-6; D possibly corresponds to TRBD1 (5 bases). The V gene's germline CDR1 is SEHNR and CDR2 FQNEAQ (reference sequence). Trimming pared 4 bases from V and 0 bases from J, leaving 16 bases between. The CDR3 is made up of 18 amino acids. The CDR3 is CASSSLAGHRSGANVLTF. CDR3 in DNA: TGTGCCAGCAGCTCTCTGGCAGGGCACCGCTCTGGGGCCAACGTCCTGACTTTC.

This clone was counted only a few times. This chain joins TRBV9 and TRBJ1-1; TRBD1 agrees at 10 bases. Germline CDR1 reads SGDLS; CDR2 reads YYNGEE. CDR3 size: 15 residues. With 2 bases clipped from V and 1 base from J, the junction kept 2 bases outside the gene matches. The CDR3, as DNA: TGTGCCAGCAGCGTTCGGGACAGGGGGAACACTGAAGCTTTCTTT. Its translation is CASSVRDRGNTEAFF.

V is TRBV6-5 and J is TRBJ2-3; D possibly corresponds to TRBD1 (5 bases). There are 12 residues in the CDR3. V lost 6 bases and J lost 9, with 13 bases in between. Germline V lookup: CDR1 MNHEY, CDR2 SVGAGI. The CDR3 region has the DNA TGTGCCAGCAGCCAACAAGGGGTGACGCAGTATTTT. Translation gives CASSQQGVTQYF.

This sequence joins TRBV11-3 and TRBJ2-1, with 8 nucleotides matching TRBD2. The CDR3 sequence is 14 residues long. V lost 1 base and J lost 9; bases outside the gene matches: 5. Germline V gene sequence: CDR1 SGHNT, CDR2 YENEEA. DNA for the CDR3: TGTGCCAGCAGCTTAGGAGCGGGAGCTATTGAGCAGTTCTTC. It yields the protein CASSLGAGAIEQFF.

The chain employs TRBV29-1 and TRBJ2-7; TRBD2 agrees at 12 bases. In germline, CDR1 is SQVTM, CDR2 ANQGSEA. This CDR3 spans 15 amino acids. The J segment lost 6 bases and the V segment lost 3 bases, leaving 9 bases of the junction unmatched. The CDR3 loop reads CSVERLAGERSEQYF. The CDR3 nucleotides read TGCAGCGTTGAGAGACTAGCGGGGGAGCGGTCCGAGCAGTACTTC.

V gene TRBV11-2 combines with J gene TRBJ2-4, with D possibly TRBD2 on 5 matching bases. Germline lookup yields CDR1 SGHAT and CDR2 FQNNGV. This CDR3 region has 14 residues. Trimming pared 5 bases from V and 3 bases from J, leaving 11 bases between. CDR3 DNA: TGTGCCAGCAGCACGGACTTCGGCAAAAACATTCAGTACTTC. This sequence encodes CASSTDFGKNIQYF.